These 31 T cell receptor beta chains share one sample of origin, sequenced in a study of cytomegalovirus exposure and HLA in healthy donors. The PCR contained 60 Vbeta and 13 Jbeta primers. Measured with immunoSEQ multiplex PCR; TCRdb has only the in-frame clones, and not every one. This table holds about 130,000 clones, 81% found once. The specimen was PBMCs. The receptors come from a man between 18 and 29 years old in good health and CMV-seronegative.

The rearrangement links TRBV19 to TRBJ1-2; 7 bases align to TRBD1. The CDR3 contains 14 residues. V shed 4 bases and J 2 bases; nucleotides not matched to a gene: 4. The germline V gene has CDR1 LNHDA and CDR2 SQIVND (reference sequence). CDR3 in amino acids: CASSTPTGNYGYTF. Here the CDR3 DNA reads TGTGCCAGTAGTACCCCGACAGGGAACTATGGCTACACCTTC. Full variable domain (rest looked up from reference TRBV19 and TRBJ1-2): DGGITQSPKYLFRKEGQNVTLSCEQNLNHDAMYWYRQDPGQGLRLIYYSQIVNDFQKGDIAEGYSVSREKKESFPLTVTSAQKNPTAFYLCASSTPTGNYGYTFGSGTRLTVV.

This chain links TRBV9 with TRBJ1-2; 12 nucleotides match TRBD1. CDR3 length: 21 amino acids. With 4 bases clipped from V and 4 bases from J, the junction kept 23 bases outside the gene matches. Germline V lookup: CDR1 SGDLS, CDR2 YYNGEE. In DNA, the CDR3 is TGTGCCAGCAGCAAGGGGGGACAGGGGGCTTTACCCCCCGATTTTCCCTATGGCTACACCTTC. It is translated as CASSKGGQGALPPDFPYGYTF.

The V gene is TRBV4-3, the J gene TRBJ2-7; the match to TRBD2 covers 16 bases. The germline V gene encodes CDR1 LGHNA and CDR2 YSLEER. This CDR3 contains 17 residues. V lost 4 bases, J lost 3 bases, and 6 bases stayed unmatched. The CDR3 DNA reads TGCGCCAGCAGCCTGGGGACTAGCGGGGGGGCTAACTACGAGCAGTACTTC. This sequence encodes CASSLGTSGGANYEQYF.

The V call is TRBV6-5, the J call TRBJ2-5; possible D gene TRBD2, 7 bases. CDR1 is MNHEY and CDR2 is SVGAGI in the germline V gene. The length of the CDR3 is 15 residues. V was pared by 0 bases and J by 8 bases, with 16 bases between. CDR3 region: CASSYSRGARATQYF. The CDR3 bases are TGTGCCAGCAGTTACTCTCGGGGGGCCAGGGCTACCCAGTACTTC.

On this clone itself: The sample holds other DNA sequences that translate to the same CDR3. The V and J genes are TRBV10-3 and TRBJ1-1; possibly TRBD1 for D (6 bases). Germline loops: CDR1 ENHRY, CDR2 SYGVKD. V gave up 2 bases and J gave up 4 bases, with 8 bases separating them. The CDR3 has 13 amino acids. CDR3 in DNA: TGTGCCATCAGTGAGAGGGGGGGCACTGAAGCTTTCTTT. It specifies CAISERGGTEAFF.

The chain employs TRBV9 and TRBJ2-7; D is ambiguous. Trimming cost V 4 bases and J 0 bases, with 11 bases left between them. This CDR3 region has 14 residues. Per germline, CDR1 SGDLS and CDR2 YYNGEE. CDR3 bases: TGTGCCAGCAGCCCACACAGTTCCTCCTACGAGCAGTACTTC. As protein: CASSPHSSSYEQYF.

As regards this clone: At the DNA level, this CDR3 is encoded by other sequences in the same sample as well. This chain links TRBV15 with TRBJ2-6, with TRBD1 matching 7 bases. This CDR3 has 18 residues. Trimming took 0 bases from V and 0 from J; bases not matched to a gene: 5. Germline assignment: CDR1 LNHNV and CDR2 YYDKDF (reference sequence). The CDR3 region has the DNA TGTGCCACCAGCAGAGACCGACAGGGCCGCTCTGGGGCCAACGTCCTGACTTTC. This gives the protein CATSRDRQGRSGANVLTF.

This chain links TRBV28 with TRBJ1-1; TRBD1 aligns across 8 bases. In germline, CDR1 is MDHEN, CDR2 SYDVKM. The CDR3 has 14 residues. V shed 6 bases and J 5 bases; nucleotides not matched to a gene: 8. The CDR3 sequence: CASRRQGAWTEAFF. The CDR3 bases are TGTGCCAGCAGGAGGCAGGGGGCGTGGACTGAAGCTTTCTTT.

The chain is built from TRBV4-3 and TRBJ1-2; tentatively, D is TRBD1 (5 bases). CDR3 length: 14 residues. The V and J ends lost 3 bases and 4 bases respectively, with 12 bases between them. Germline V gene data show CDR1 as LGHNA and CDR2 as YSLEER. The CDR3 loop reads CASSQSKGSYGYTF. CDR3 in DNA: TGCGCCAGCAGCCAGAGTAAGGGGTCCTATGGCTACACCTTC.

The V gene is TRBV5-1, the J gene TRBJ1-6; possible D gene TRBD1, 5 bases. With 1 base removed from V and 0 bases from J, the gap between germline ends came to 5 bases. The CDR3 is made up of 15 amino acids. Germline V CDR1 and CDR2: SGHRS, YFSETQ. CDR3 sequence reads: CASSLQGSYNSPLHF. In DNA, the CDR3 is TGCGCCAGCAGCTTGCAGGGCTCCTATAATTCACCCCTCCACTTT.

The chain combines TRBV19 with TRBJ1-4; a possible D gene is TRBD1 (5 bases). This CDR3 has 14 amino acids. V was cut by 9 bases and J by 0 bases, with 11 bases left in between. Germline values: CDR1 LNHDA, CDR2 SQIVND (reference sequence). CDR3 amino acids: CASNDRATNEKLFF. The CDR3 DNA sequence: TGTGCCAGCAACGACAGAGCAACTAATGAAAAACTGTTTTTT.

The CDR3: CASRRGASGATYEQYF. DNA of the CDR3: TGTGCCAGCAGGCGGGGGGCTAGCGGGGCGACCTACGAGCAGTACTTC. V usage is TRBV7-8 and J usage is TRBJ2-7, with 9 bases identical to TRBD2. V shed 6 bases, J shed 2 bases, and the junction held 11 bases outside the gene matches. CDR3 length equals 16 residues. Germline loops: CDR1 SGHVS, CDR2 FQNEAQ.

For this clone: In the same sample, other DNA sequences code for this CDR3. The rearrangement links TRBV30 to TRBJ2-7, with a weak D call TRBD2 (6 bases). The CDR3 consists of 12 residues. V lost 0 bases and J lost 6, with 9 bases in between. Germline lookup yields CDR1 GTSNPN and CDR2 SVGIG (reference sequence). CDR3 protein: CAWSVLGGEQYF. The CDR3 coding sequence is TGTGCCTGGAGTGTACTGGGGGGCGAGCAGTACTTC.

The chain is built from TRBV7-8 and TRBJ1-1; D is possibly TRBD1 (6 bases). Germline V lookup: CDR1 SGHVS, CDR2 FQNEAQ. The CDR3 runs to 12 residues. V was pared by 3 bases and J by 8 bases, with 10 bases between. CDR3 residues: CASSFGQIEAFF. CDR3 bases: TGTGCCAGCAGCTTCGGACAGATCGAAGCTTTCTTT.

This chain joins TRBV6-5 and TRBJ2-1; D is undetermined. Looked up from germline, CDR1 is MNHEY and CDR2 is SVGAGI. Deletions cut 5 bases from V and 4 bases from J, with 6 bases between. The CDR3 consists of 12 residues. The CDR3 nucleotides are TGTGCCAGCAGTGCGGAATACAATGAGCAGTTCTTC. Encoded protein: CASSAEYNEQFF.

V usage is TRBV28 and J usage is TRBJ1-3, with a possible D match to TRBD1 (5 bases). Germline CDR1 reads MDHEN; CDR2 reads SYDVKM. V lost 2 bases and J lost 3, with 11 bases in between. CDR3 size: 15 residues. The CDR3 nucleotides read TGTGCCAGCAGTTTAGCGGGGGTGTATGGAAACACCATATATTTT. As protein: CASSLAGVYGNTIYF.

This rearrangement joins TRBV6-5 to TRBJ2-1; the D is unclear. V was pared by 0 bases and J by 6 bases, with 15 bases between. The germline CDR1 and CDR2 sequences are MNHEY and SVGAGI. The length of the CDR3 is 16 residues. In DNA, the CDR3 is TGTGCCAGCAGTTACTCCCGGAGCCGTCAAACCAATGAGCAGTTCTTC. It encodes CASSYSRSRQTNEQFF.

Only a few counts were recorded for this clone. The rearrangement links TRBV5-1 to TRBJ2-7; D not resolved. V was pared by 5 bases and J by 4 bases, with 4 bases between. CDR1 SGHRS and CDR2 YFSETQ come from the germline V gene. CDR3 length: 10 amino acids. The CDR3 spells CASREYEQYF. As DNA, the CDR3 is TGCGCCAGCAGAGAGTACGAGCAGTACTTC.

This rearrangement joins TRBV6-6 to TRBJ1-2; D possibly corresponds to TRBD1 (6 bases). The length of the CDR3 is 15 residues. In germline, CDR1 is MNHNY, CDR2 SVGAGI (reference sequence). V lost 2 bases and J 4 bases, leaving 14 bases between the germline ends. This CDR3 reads CASSYGATGGYGYTF. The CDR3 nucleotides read TGTGCCAGCAGTTACGGGGCGACAGGCGGCTATGGCTACACCTTC.

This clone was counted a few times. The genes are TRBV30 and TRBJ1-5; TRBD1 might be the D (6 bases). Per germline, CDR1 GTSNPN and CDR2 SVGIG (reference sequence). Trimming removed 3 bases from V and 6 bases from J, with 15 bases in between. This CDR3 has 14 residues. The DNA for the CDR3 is TGTGCCTGGAGCCAACAGGGAAAAGGTCAGCCCCAGCATTTT. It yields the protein CAWSQQGKGQPQHF.

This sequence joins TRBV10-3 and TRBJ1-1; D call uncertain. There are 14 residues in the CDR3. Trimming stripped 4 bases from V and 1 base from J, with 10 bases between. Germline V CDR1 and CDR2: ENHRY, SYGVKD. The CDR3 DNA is TGTGCCATCAGTGGTCTCGACAAGAACACTGAAGCTTTCTTT. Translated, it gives CAISGLDKNTEAFF.

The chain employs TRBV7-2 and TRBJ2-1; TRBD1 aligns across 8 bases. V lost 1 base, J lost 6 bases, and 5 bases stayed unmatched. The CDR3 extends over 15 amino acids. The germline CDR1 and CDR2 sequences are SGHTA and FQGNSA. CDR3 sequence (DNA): TGTGCCAGCAGCTTAGTTCAGGGGGCCCGCAATGAGCAGTTCTTC. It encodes CASSLVQGARNEQFF.

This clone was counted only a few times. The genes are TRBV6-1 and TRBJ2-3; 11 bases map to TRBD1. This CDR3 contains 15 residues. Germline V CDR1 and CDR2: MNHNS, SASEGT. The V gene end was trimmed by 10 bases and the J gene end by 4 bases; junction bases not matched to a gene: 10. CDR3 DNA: TGTGCCACCGAGGCGGGACAGGGGGGACCAGATACGCAGTATTTT. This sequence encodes CATEAGQGGPDTQYF.

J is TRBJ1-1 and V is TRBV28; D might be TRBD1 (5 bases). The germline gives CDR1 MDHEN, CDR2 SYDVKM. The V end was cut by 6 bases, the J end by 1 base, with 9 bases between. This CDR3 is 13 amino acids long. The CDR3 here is CASSTDRNTEAFF. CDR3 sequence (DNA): TGTGCCAGCAGCACAGACAGGAACACTGAAGCTTTCTTT.

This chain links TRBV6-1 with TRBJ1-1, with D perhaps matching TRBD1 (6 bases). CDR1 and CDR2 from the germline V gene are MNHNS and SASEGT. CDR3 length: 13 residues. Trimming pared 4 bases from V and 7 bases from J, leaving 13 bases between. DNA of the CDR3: TGTGCCAGCAGTGCATCTTGGACAGATGAAGCTTTCTTT. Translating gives CASSASWTDEAFF.

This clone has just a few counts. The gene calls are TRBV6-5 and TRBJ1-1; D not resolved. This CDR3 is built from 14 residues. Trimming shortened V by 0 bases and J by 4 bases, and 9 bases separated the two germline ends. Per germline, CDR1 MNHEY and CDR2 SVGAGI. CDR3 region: CASSYSMGVTEAFF. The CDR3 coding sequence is TGTGCCAGCAGTTACTCGATGGGAGTCACTGAAGCTTTCTTT.

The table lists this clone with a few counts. The CDR3 DNA reads as TGTGCCAGCAGCCAATCGGTCGGAGCGGAAGAGACCCAGTACTTC. This codes for CASSQSVGAEETQYF. The chain recombines TRBV4-2 with TRBJ2-5; D is possibly TRBD2 (5 bases). The CDR3 spans 15 residues. Per germline, CDR1 LGHNA and CDR2 YNFKEQ. Deletions cut 2 bases from V and 3 bases from J, with 13 bases between.

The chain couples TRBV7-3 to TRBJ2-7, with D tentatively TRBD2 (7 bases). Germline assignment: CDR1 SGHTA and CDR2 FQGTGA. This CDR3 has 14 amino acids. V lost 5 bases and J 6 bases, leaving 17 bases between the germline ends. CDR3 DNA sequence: TGTGCCAGCAGCCCAATGGGGGGGGCTTCCGAGCAGTACTTC. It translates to CASSPMGGASEQYF.

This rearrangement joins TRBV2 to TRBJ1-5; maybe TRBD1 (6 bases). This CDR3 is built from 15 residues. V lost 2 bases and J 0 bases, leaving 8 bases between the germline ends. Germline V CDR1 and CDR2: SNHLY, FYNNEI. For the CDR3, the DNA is TGTGCCAGCAGTGAACAGGGGAATAGCAATCAGCCCCAGCATTTT. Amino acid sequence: CASSEQGNSNQPQHF.

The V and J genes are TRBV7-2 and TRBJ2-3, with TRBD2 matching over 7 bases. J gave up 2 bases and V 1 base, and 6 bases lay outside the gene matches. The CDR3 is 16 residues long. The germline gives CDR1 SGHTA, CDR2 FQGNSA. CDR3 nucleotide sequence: TGTGCCAGCAGCTTAGTCGCGGGGGATTACACAGATACGCAGTATTTT. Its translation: CASSLVAGDYTDTQYF.

The CDR3 here is CASSVQGGSTEQFF. The CDR3 DNA reads as TGTGCCAGCAGTGTTCAAGGCGGTTCGACGGAGCAGTTCTTC. This sequence joins TRBV2 and TRBJ2-1; D unresolved. Germline V gene lookup returns CDR1 SNHLY and CDR2 FYNNEI. The CDR3 runs 14 residues. The V gene lost 4 bases and the J gene lost 10 bases, with 17 bases spanning the gap.